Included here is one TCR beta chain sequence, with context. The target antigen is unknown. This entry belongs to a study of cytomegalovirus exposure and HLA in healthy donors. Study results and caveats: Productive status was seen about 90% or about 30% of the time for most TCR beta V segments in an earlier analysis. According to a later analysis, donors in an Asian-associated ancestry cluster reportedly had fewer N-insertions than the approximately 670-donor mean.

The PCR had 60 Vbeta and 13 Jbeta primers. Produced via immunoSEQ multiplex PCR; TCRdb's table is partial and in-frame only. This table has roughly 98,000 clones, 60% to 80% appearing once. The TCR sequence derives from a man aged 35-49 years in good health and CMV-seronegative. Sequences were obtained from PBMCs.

For the CDR3, the DNA is TGTGCCTGGAGTGTACGGGGGGACACTGAAGCTTTCTTT. Its protein is CAWSVRGDTEAFF. V and J are TRBV30 and TRBJ1-1; maybe TRBD1 (5 bases). The CDR3 has 13 amino acids. V lost 0 bases to trimming and J lost 3 bases, with 8 bases between them. Germline V gene data show CDR1 as GTSNPN and CDR2 as SVGIG (reference sequence).